Listed below are T cell receptor beta chains from one sample, sequenced in a study of blood T cells in healthy people across ages. MiXCR was run by TCRdb on the 5' RACE reads, yielding one entry per CDR3 protein. Of fewer than 1.5 million distinct CDR3 sequences in the sample, around 42% were seen once. Sequencing was performed on blood. These receptors were collected from a woman under 30 in good health. Both conserved end residues are trimmed from each CDR3.

j_gene,v_gene,CDR3aa
TRBJ2-1,TRBV7-2,ASSLKRGHNEQF
TRBJ2-1,TRBV29-1,SVESWGEQF
TRBJ1-6,TRBV18,ASSQEGSVKNSPLH
-,TRBV20-1,SASPRAETQY
TRBJ2-5,TRBV20-1,SARGLGAGGPHEQY
TRBJ2-7,TRBV29-1,SVGGGRAYEQY
TRBJ1-5,TRBV10-3,AISELQEHQPQH
TRBJ2-3,TRBV20-1,SANRGTGYTDTQY
TRBJ1-2,TRBV15,ATSGIRQGHYGYT
TRBJ2-1,TRBV15,ATQTGARNEQF
TRBJ1-1,TRBV6-5,ASTVDRANTEAF
TRBJ1-4,TRBV6-5,ASRRFTNEKLF
TRBJ2-1,TRBV6-6,ASSYSLGQGAYNEQF
TRBJ2-1,TRBV18,ASSPQTSGDNEQF
TRBJ2-5,TRBV6-5,ASSYSGRLSRETQY
TRBJ1-5,TRBV6-1,ASRETAFNQPQH
TRBJ2-3,TRBV27,ASGYRGGADTQY
TRBJ1-2,TRBV7-9,ASSSRDSSNYGYT